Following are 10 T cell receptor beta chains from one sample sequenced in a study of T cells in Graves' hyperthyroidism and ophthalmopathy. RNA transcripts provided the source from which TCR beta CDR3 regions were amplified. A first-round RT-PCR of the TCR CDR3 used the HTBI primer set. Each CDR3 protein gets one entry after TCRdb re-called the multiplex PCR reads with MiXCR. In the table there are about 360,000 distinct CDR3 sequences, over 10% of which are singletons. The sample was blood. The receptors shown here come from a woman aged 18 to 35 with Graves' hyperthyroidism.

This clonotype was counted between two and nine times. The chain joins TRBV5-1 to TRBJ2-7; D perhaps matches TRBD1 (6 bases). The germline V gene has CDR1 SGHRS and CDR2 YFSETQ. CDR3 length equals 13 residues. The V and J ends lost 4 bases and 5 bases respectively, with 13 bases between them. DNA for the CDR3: TGCGCCAGCAGCAGGGTCCCAGGGGACGAGCAGTACTTC. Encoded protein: CASSRVPGDEQYF.

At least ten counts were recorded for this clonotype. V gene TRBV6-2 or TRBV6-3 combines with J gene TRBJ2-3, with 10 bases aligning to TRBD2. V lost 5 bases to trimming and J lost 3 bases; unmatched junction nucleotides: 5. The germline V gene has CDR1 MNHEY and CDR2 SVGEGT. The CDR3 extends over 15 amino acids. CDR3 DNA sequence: TGTGCCAGCAGTCAGGGACTAGCGTCGACAGATACGCAGTATTTT. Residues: CASSQGLASTDTQYF.

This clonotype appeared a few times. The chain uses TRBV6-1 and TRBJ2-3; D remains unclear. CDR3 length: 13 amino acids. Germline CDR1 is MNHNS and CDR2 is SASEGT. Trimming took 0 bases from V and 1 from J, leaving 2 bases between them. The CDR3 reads CASSEAGTDTQYF. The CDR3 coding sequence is TGTGCCAGCAGTGAAGCGGGCACAGATACGCAGTATTTT.

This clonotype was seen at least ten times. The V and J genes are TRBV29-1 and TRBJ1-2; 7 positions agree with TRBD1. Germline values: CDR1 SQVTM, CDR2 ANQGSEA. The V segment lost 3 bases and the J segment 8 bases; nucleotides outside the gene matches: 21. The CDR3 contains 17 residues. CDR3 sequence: CSVDRPAKDRTDVGYTF. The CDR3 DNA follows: TGCAGCGTTGATCGGCCGGCCAAGGACAGGACCGATGTGGGCTACACCTTC.

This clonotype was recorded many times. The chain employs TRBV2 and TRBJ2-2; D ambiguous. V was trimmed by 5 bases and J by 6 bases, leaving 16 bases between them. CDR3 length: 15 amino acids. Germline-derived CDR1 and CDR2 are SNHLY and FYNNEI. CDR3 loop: CASSYGPVGPGELFF. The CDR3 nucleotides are TGTGCCAGCAGTTACGGGCCCGTGGGCCCCGGGGAGCTGTTTTTT.

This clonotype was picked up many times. The CDR3 sequence: CASSSDYEETQYF. The CDR3 DNA reads TGTGCCAGCAGCTCGGACTATGAAGAGACCCAGTACTTC. The V and J genes are TRBV12-3 or TRBV12-4 and TRBJ2-5; perhaps TRBD2 as D (6 bases). The length of the CDR3 is 13 residues. V gave up 6 bases and J gave up 3 bases, with 11 bases separating them.

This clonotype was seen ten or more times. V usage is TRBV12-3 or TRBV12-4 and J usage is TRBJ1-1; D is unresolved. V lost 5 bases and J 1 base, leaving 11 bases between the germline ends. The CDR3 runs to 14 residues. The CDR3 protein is CASSPLAGNTEAFF. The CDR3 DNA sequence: TGTGCCAGCAGTCCGCTGGCCGGGAACACTGAAGCTTTCTTT.

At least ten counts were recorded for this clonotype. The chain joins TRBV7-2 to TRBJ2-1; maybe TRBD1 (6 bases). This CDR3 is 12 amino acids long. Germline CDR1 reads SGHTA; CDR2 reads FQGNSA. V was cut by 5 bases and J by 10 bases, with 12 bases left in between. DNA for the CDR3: TGTGCCAGCAGCGACGACAGGAACGAGCAGTTCTTC. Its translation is CASSDDRNEQFF. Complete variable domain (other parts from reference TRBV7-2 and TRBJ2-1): GAGVSQSPSNKVTEKGKDVELRCDPISGHTALYWYRQSLGQGLEFLIYFQGNSAPDKSGLPSDRFSAERTGGSVSTLTIQRTQQEDSAVYLCASSDDRNEQFFGPGTRLTVL.

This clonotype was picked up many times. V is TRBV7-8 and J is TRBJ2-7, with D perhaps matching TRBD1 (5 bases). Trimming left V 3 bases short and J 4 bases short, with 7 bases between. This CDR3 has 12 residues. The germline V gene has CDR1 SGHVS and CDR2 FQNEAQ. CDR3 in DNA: TGTGCCAGCAGCTTGCGACAGTACGAGCAGTACTTC. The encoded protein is CASSLRQYEQYF.

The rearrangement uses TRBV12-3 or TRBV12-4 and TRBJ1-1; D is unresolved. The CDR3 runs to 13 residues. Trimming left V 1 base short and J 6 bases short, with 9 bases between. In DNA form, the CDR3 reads TGTGCCAGCAGTTTAGGGACGATGGCTGAAGCTTTCTTT. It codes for CASSLGTMAEAFF.